This T cell receptor beta chain was observed in a study of spatial heterogeneity in lung cancer. Each CDR3 protein is one row after TCRdb ran MiXCR on the 5' RACE reads. In the table there are approximately 780 distinct CDR3 sequences, 14% of which are singletons. General study results and limits: How many expanded intratumoral alpha and beta TCRs were present tracked the tumor mutation count, which was a count of nonsynonymous mutations.

By sample share, this clonotype is medium-sized (0.01 to 0.1%). The antigen remains unidentified. Stated time point: sample taken at primary tumor resection. Unsorted tumor, nontumor lung tissue or cryopreserved PBMC supplied the whole RNA. After removal of 3 bases from V and 1 base from J, the junction contained 4 bases not matched to a gene. Germline V CDR1 and CDR2: SGHAT, FQNNGV. CDR3 length: 15 amino acids. This receptor was identified in a male donor with early-stage non-small cell lung cancer. The sample here was lung tumor tissue, taken at surgery. The chain carries TRBV11-2 and TRBJ2-3, with 7 bases fitting TRBD2. CDR3 in DNA: TGTGCCAGCAGCTTGGGGGGGAAAGGCACAGATACGCAGTATTTT. It translates to CASSLGGKGTDTQYF.